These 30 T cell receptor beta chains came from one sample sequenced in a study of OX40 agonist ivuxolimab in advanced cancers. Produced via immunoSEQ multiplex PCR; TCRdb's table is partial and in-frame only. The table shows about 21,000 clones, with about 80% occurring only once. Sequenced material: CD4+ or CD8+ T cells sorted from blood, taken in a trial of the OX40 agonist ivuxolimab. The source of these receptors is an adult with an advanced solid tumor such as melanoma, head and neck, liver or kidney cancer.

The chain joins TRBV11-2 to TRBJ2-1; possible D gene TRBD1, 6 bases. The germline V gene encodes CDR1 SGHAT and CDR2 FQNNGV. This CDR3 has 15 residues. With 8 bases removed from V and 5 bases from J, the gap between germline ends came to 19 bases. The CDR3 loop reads CASSPATGTHNEQFF. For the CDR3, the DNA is TGTGCCAGCTCCCCCGCCACAGGGACCCACAATGAGCAGTTCTTC.

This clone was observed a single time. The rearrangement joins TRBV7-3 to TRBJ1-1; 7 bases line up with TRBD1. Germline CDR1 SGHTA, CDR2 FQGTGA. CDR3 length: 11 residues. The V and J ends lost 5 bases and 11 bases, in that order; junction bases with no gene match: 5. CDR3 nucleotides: TGTGCCAGCAGCCTAGGGGGCCAGGCTTTCTTT. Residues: CASSLGGQAFF.

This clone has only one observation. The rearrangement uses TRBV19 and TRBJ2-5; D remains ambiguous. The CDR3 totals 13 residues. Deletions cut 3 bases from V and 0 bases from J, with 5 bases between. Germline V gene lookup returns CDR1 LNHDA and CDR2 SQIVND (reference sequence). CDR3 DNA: TGTGCCAGTAGTATTCAGAACCAAGAGACCCAGTACTTC. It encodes CASSIQNQETQYF. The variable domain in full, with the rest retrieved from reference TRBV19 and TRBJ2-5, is DGGITQSPKYLFRKEGQNVTLSCEQNLNHDAMYWYRQDPGQGLRLIYYSQIVNDFQKGDIAEGYSVSREKKESFPLTVTSAQKNPTAFYLCASSIQNQETQYFGPGTRLLVL.

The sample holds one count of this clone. The CDR3 is CASRLGTNSQPQHF. CDR3 DNA sequence: TGTGCCAGTAGACTCGGGACAAACAGCCAGCCCCAGCATTTT. The gene calls are TRBV19 and TRBJ1-5; D may be TRBD1 (6 bases). From germline, CDR1 is LNHDA and CDR2 SQIVND (reference sequence). The V gene lost 6 bases and the J gene lost 7 bases, with 16 bases spanning the gap. This CDR3 contains 14 residues.

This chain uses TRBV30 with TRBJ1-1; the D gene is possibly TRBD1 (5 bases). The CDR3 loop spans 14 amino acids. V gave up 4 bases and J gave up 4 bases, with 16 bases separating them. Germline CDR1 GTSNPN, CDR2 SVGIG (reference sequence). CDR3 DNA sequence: TGTGCCTGGAACCCTGGGACCGCGGGCACTGAAGCTTTCTTT. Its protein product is CAWNPGTAGTEAFF.

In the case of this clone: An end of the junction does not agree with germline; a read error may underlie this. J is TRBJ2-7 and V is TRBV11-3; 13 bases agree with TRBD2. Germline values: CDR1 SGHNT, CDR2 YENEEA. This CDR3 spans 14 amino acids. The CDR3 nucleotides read TGTACCAGCACCGGGACTAGCGGGATCTACGAGCAGTACTTC. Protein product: CTSTGTSGIYEQYF.

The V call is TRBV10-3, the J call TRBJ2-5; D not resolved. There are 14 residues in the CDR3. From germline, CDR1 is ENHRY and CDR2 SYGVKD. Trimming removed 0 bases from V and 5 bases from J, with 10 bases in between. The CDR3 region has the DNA TGTGCCATCAGTGAGTCTACCAGCAGGGAGACCCAGTACTTC. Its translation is CAISESTSRETQYF.

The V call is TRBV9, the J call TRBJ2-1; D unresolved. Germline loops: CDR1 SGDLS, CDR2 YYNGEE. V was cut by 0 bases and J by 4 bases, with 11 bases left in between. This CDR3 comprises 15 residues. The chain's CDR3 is CASSVDNPPYNEQFF. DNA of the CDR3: TGTGCCAGCAGCGTAGACAACCCTCCGTACAATGAGCAGTTCTTC.

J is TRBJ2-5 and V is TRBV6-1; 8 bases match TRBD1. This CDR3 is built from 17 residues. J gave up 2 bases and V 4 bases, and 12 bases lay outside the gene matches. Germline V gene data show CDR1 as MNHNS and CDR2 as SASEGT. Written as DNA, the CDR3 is TGTGCCAGCAGTGCCCAGGGGGCTTCTTTACGACAAGAGACCCAGTACTTC. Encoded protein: CASSAQGASLRQETQYF.

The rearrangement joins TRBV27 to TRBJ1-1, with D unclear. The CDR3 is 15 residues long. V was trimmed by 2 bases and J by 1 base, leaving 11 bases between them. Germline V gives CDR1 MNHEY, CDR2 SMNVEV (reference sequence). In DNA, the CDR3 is TGTGCCAGCAGTTTAAGGGCAGGCCCGAACACTGAAGCTTTCTTT. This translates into CASSLRAGPNTEAFF.

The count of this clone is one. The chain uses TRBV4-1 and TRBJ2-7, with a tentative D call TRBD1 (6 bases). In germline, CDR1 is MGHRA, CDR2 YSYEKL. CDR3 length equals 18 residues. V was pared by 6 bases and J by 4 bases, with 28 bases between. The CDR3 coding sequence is TGCGCCAGCAGAGCAACGGCTTCGTTAAGGGACATCGGTTACGAGCAGTACTTC. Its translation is CASRATASLRDIGYEQYF.

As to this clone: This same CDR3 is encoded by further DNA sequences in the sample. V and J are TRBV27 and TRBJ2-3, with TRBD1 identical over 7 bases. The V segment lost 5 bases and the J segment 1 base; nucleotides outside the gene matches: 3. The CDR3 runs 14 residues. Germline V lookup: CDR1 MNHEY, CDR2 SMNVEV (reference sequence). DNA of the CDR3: TGTGCCAGCAGTACTAGGGGGCGCACAGATACGCAGTATTTT. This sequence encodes CASSTRGRTDTQYF.

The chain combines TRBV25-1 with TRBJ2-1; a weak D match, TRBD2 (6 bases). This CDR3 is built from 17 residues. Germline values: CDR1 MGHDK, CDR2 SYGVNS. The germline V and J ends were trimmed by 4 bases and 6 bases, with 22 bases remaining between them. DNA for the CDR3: TGTGCCAGCAGTGCGTGGTCCCGGGACTCTACGTCCAATGAGCAGTTCTTC. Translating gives CASSAWSRDSTSNEQFF.

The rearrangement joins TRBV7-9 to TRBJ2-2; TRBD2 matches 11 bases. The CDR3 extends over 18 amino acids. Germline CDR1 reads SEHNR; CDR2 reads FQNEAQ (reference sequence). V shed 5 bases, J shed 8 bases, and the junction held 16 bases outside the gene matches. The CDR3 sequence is CASSPPPGTSGPGGELFF. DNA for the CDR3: TGTGCCAGCAGCCCGCCTCCCGGGACTAGCGGACCTGGTGGGGAGCTGTTTTTT.

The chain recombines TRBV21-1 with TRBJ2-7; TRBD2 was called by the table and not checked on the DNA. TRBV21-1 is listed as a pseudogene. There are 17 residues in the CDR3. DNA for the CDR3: TGTGCCAGCAGCATCTGGACTAGCGGGAGGGTTATCTTCGAGCAGTACTTC. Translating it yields CASSIWTSGRVIFEQYF.

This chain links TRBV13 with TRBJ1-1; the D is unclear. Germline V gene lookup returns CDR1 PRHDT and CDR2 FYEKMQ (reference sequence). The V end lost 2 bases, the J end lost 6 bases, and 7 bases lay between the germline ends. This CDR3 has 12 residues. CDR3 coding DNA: TGTGCCAGCAGCTTATTACGCGCTGAAGCTTTCTTT. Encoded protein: CASSLLRAEAFF.

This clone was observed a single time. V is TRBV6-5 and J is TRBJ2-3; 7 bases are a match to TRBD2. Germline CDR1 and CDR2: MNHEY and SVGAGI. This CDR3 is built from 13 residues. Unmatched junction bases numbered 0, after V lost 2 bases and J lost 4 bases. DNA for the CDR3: TGTGCCAGCAGTTACGGGAGGGCAGATACGCAGTATTTT. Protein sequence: CASSYGRADTQYF.

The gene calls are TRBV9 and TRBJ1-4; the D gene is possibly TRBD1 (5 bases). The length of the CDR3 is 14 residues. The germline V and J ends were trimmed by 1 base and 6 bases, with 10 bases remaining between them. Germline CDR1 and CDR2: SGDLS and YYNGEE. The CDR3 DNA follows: TGTGCCAGCAGCGTATCACAGGAAGATGAAAAACTGTTTTTT. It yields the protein CASSVSQEDEKLFF.

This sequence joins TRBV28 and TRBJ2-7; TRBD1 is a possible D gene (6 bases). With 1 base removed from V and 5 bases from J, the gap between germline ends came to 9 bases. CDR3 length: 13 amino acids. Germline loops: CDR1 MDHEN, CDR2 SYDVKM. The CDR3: CASSLSGVHEQYF. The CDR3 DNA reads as TGTGCCAGCAGTTTATCAGGGGTCCACGAGCAGTACTTC.

The CDR3 reads CASSLGGLVSDTQYF. As DNA, the CDR3 is TGTGCCAGCAGCTTAGGAGGACTAGTTTCAGATACGCAGTATTTT. This rearrangement joins TRBV7-2 to TRBJ2-3, with 7 positions matching TRBD2. The CDR3 contains 15 residues. Germline V lookup: CDR1 SGHTA, CDR2 FQGNSA. V shed 1 base and J 4 bases; nucleotides not matched to a gene: 5.

CDR3 sequence reads: CASSFLDRGRKETQYF. The CDR3 DNA follows: TGTGCCAGCAGCTTTCTTGACAGGGGTCGTAAAGAGACCCAGTACTTC. J is TRBJ2-5 and V is TRBV7-9; 8 bases align to TRBD1. Germline CDR1 is SEHNR and CDR2 is FQNEAQ (reference sequence). There are 16 residues in the CDR3. V trimming: 3 bases; J trimming: 3 bases; junction bases outside the gene matches: 9.

The DNA of the CDR3 is TGTGCCATCAGTGAGTTGGGGGGCGGATACACAGATACGCAGTATTTT. Translated: CAISELGGGYTDTQYF. V usage is TRBV10-3 and J usage is TRBJ2-3; D is possibly TRBD1 or TRBD2 (6 bases each). CDR1 and CDR2 (germline): ENHRY, SYGVKD. The ends were cut back, 1 base at V and 2 bases at J, with 13 bases in the middle. This CDR3 has 16 amino acids.

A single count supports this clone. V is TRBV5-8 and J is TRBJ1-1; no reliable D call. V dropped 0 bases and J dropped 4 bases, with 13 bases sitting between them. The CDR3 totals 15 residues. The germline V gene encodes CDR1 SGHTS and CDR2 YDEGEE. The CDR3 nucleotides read TGTGCCAGCAGCTTGGGTAAATTGACGGGCACTGAAGCTTTCTTT. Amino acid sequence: CASSLGKLTGTEAFF. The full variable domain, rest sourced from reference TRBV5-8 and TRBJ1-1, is EAGVTQSPTHLIKTRGQQATLRCSPISGHTSVYWYQQALGLGLQFLLWYDEGEERNRGNFPPRFSGRQFPNYSSELNVNALELEDSALYLCASSLGKLTGTEAFFGQGTRLTVV.

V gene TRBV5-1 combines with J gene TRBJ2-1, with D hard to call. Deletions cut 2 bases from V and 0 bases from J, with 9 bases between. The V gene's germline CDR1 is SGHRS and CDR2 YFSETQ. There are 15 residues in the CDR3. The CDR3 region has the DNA TGCGCCAGCAGCTTTAGAGAAAGCTCCTACAATGAGCAGTTCTTC. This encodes CASSFRESSYNEQFF.

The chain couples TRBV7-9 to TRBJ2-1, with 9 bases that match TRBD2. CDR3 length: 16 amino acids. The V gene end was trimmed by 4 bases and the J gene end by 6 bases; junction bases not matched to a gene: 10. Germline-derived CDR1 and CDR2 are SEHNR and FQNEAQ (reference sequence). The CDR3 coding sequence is TGTGCCAGCAGCTACTTCGTAGCGGGAGAGATCAATGAGCAGTTCTTC. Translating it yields CASSYFVAGEINEQFF.

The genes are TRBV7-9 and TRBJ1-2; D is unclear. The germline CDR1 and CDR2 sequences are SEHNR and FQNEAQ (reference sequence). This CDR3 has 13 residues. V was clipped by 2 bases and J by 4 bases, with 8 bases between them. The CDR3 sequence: CASSLSYFYGYTF. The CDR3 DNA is TGTGCCAGCAGCTTAAGTTATTTCTATGGCTACACCTTC.

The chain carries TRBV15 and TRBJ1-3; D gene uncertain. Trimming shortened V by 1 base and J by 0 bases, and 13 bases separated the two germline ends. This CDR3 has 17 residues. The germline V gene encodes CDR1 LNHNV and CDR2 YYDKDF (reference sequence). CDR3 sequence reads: CATSRAQLGSSGNTIYF. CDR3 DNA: TGTGCCACCAGCAGAGCGCAATTAGGCAGCTCTGGAAACACCATATATTTT.

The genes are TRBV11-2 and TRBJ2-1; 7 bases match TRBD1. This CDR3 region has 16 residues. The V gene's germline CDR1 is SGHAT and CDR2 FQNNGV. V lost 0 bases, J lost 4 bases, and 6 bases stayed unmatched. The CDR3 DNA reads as TGTGCCAGCAGCTTAGATGGGACAGTTTGGTACAATGAGCAGTTCTTC. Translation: CASSLDGTVWYNEQFF.

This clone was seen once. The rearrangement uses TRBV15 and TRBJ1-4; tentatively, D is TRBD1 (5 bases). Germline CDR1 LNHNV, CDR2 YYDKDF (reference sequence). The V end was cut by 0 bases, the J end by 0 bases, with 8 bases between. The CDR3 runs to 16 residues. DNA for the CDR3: TGTGCCACCAGCAGAGAAAGGGGTGCAACTAATGAAAAACTGTTTTTT. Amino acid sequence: CATSRERGATNEKLFF.

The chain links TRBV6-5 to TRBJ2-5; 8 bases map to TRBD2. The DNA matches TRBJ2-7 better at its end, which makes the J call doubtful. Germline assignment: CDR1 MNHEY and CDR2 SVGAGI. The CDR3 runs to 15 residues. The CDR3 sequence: CASRNSGIGSYEQYF. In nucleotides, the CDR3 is TGTGCCAGCAGAAATAGCGGGATAGGCTCCTACGAGCAGTACTTC.